These 29 T cell receptor beta chains originate from one sample sequenced in a study of Tregs in tolerant kidney transplant recipients. The repertoire was sequenced with immunoSEQ multiplex PCR; TCRdb's copy has only in-frame clones and lacks some. The data show 65,000 to 85,000 clones, with 90% to 95% seen just once and around 1.5% held by the top ten. Related graft donors supplied nonmyeloablative bone marrow transplants, and mixed chimerism was transient. This sample comprised CD4+ T cells from blood (PBMCs), obtained 24 months after the transplant. Every receptor here comes from a human patient who received a combined kidney and bone marrow transplant. The graft donor may account for some of the T cells.

This clone was observed a few times. In DNA form, the CDR3 reads TGCGCCAGCAGCTTGGCGGAGGGTTGGGAGCAGTACTTC. Amino acid sequence: CASSLAEGWEQYF. The chain couples TRBV5-1 to TRBJ2-7; D is perhaps TRBD2 (6 bases). V lost 0 bases and J 7 bases, leaving 11 bases between the germline ends. From germline, CDR1 is SGHRS and CDR2 YFSETQ. The CDR3 is made up of 13 amino acids.

This clone was seen a single time. The rearrangement uses TRBV27 and TRBJ1-6; 8 bases map to TRBD1. J gave up 13 bases and V 6 bases, and 26 bases lay outside the gene matches. Germline CDR1 and CDR2: MNHEY and SMNVEV (reference sequence). This CDR3 region has 19 residues. The CDR3: CASSSWPSGGGQTFWPLHF. The CDR3 bases are TGTGCCAGCAGCTCCTGGCCGTCAGGGGGCGGACAAACCTTTTGGCCCCTCCACTTT.

The J gene is TRBJ1-2, the V gene TRBV7-9; 9 bases map to TRBD1. The germline V gene encodes CDR1 SEHNR and CDR2 FQNEAQ (reference sequence). J gave up 2 bases and V 5 bases, and 6 bases lay outside the gene matches. The CDR3 loop spans 15 amino acids. CDR3: CASSRRTGANYGYTF. Here the CDR3 DNA reads TGTGCCAGCAGCCGCCGGACAGGGGCCAACTATGGCTACACCTTC.

V is TRBV10-2 and J is TRBJ1-2; D is unclear. Trimming pared 3 bases from V and 3 bases from J, leaving 14 bases between. This CDR3 is built from 15 residues. Germline V gene data show CDR1 as WSHSY and CDR2 as SAAADI. CDR3 sequence: CASSDINPRYYGYTF. DNA of the CDR3: TGCGCCAGCAGTGATATCAATCCACGGTACTATGGCTACACCTTC.

The chain couples TRBV15 to TRBJ2-1; TRBD2 matches at 12 bases. Germline CDR1 LNHNV, CDR2 YYDKDF (reference sequence). V shed 5 bases and J 9 bases; nucleotides not matched to a gene: 11. This CDR3 has 16 amino acids. The CDR3 DNA is TGTGCCACCAGCCGCCGAGGGCTAGCGGGAGGGGGTGAGCAGTTCTTC. Translation: CATSRRGLAGGGEQFF.

This rearrangement joins TRBV9 to TRBJ2-1; TRBD2 might be the D (5 bases). Per germline, CDR1 SGDLS and CDR2 YYNGEE. V shed 4 bases and J shed 10 bases, with 15 bases lying between them. The CDR3 is 13 amino acids. CDR3 nucleotides: TGTGCCAGCAGCTCCAGTAGGGAGAGAGAGCAGTTCTTC. It codes for CASSSSREREQFF.

The chain joins TRBV28 to TRBJ1-3; D possibly corresponds to TRBD1 (6 bases). V lost 6 bases to trimming and J lost 4 bases, with 13 bases between them. In germline, CDR1 is MDHEN, CDR2 SYDVKM. The length of the CDR3 is 14 residues. In DNA, the CDR3 is TGTGCCAGCAGCGTAACAGGGACGGGAAACACCATATATTTT. Its protein product is CASSVTGTGNTIYF. The full variable domain, rest sourced from reference TRBV28 and TRBJ1-3, is DVKVTQSSRYLVKRTGEKVFLECVQDMDHENMFWYRQDPGLGLRLIYFSYDVKMKEKGDIPEGYSVSREKKERFSLILESASTNQTSMYLCASSVTGTGNTIYFGEGSWLTVV.

The chain has TRBV4-2 and TRBJ2-1; D remains unclear. Germline CDR1 is LGHNA and CDR2 is YNFKEQ. Trimming pared 1 base from V and 0 bases from J, leaving 4 bases between. The CDR3 runs 14 residues. The CDR3 reads CASSQGLSYNEQFF. The CDR3 DNA is TGTGCCAGCAGCCAAGGACTCTCCTACAATGAGCAGTTCTTC.

The V gene is TRBV29-1, the J gene TRBJ2-5, with 10 bases matching TRBD2. The CDR3 is made up of 13 amino acids. The V segment lost 5 bases and the J segment 5 bases; nucleotides outside the gene matches: 5. Germline CDR1 is SQVTM and CDR2 is ANQGSEA. CDR3 sequence: CSVLAGVSETQYF. The CDR3 nucleotides read TGCAGCGTTCTAGCGGGAGTCAGCGAGACCCAGTACTTC.

V gene TRBV7-9 combines with J gene TRBJ2-3; D is possibly TRBD2 (6 bases). V was pared by 5 bases and J by 2 bases, with 20 bases between. The CDR3 loop spans 17 amino acids. Germline CDR1 and CDR2: SEHNR and FQNEAQ (reference sequence). CDR3 in DNA: TGTGCCAGCAGCCGGATGAATCTAGCGAGAAACACAGATACGCAGTATTTT. It specifies CASSRMNLARNTDTQYF.

The chain combines TRBV18 with TRBJ2-1; the D is unclear. This CDR3 is 13 amino acids long. From germline, CDR1 is KGHSH and CDR2 LQKENI. V was cut by 2 bases and J by 5 bases, with 7 bases left in between. This CDR3 is CASSPYGNNEQFF. In nucleotides, the CDR3 is TGTGCCAGCTCACCATATGGCAACAATGAGCAGTTCTTC.

This clone has only one observation. The chain joins TRBV10-2 to TRBJ2-1; a weak D match, TRBD1 (7 bases). Trimming took off 3 bases at V and 0 bases at J, with 12 bases between the two ends. The CDR3 has 16 amino acids. Germline-derived CDR1 and CDR2 are WSHSY and SAAADI. The CDR3 reads CASSDRGAGSYNEQFF. The CDR3 coding sequence is TGCGCCAGCAGTGACAGGGGGGCAGGCTCCTACAATGAGCAGTTCTTC.

This chain joins TRBV7-2 and TRBJ1-5, with TRBD1 as a possible D gene (6 bases). Trimming left V 5 bases short and J 4 bases short, with 15 bases between. The CDR3 sequence is 15 residues long. Per germline, CDR1 SGHTA and CDR2 FQGNSA. The CDR3: CASSLRGPVNQPQHF. CDR3 nucleotides: TGTGCCAGCAGCCTCAGGGGTCCCGTTAATCAGCCCCAGCATTTT.

The chain carries TRBV5-1 and TRBJ2-7; perhaps TRBD1 as D (7 bases). This CDR3 region has 17 residues. Trimming left V 0 bases short and J 0 bases short, with 16 bases between. The V gene's germline CDR1 is SGHRS and CDR2 YFSETQ. As DNA, the CDR3 is TGCGCCAGCAGCTTGGGACAGGGAGGTTTTATCTCCTACGAGCAGTACTTC. Amino acids: CASSLGQGGFISYEQYF.

In the case of this clone: At the DNA level, this CDR3 is encoded by other sequences in the same sample as well. J is TRBJ2-2 and V is TRBV29-1; 10 bases are a match to TRBD2. Germline V gene data show CDR1 as SQVTM and CDR2 as ANQGSEA. The length of the CDR3 is 13 residues. V lost 4 bases and J lost 8; bases outside the gene matches: 4. DNA of the CDR3: TGCAGCGTTGGTACTAGCGGGACGGGGGAGCTGTTTTTT. It specifies CSVGTSGTGELFF.

The chain joins TRBV10-3 to TRBJ2-7; 8 nucleotides agree with TRBD1. Trimming cost V 7 bases and J 0 bases; bases outside gene matches: 5. Germline V lookup: CDR1 ENHRY, CDR2 SYGVKD. This CDR3 has 14 residues. CDR3 protein: CAITRDRYSYEQYF. The CDR3 DNA follows: TGTGCCATCACCCGGGACAGGTACTCCTACGAGCAGTACTTC.

The V call is TRBV28, the J call TRBJ2-7, with 10 nucleotides matching TRBD1. V was clipped by 3 bases and J by 5 bases; unmatched bases: 7. Germline CDR1 and CDR2: MDHEN and SYDVKM. CDR3 size: 15 residues. The CDR3 bases are TGTGCCAGCAGTTTTTCCGGACAGGGGGACCACGAGCAGTACTTC. Its translation: CASSFSGQGDHEQYF.

This sequence joins TRBV6-5 and TRBJ2-1, with TRBD2 identical over 10 bases. Trimming at V came to 7 bases and at J to 7 bases, leaving 4 bases not matched to a gene. The CDR3 is 13 residues long. Looked up from germline, CDR1 is MNHEY and CDR2 is SVGAGI. CDR3 region: CASKLAGKNEQFF. CDR3 sequence (DNA): TGTGCCAGCAAACTAGCGGGAAAGAATGAGCAGTTCTTC.

The chain links TRBV6-5 to TRBJ2-5; 7 nucleotides align to TRBD2. With 10 bases clipped from V and 5 bases from J, the junction kept 4 bases outside the gene matches. CDR3 length: 11 amino acids. From germline, CDR1 is MNHEY and CDR2 SVGAGI. The CDR3 coding sequence is TGTGCCACCGGGGGGAGCGAGACCCAGTACTTC. Its translation is CATGGSETQYF.

The chain joins TRBV10-3 to TRBJ2-7; 10 bases line up with TRBD1. Germline V gives CDR1 ENHRY, CDR2 SYGVKD. J gave up 4 bases and V 10 bases, and 7 bases lay outside the gene matches. The CDR3 has 13 amino acids. The DNA for the CDR3 is TGTGCCAACAGCCGGGACAGGGGTTACGAGCAGTACTTC. Its translation is CANSRDRGYEQYF.

V is TRBV11-3 and J is TRBJ2-2, with D unresolved. Deletions cut 5 bases from V and 0 bases from J, with 7 bases between. Germline-derived CDR1 and CDR2 are SGHNT and YENEEA. The CDR3 has 14 amino acids. CDR3 nucleotides: TGTGCCAGCAGCCCCCGTCCGAACACCGGGGAGCTGTTTTTT. Its translation is CASSPRPNTGELFF. The entire variable domain, with the rest obtained from reference TRBV11-3 and TRBJ2-2, is as follows: EAGVVQSPRYKIIEKKQPVAFWCNPISGHNTLYWYLQNLGQGPELLIRYENEEAVDDSQLPKDRFSAERLKGVDSTLKIQPAELGDSAVYLCASSPRPNTGELFFGEGSRLTVL.

V usage is TRBV20-1 and J usage is TRBJ2-1; D remains unclear. The length of the CDR3 is 11 residues. Germline-derived CDR1 and CDR2 are DFQATT and SNEGSKA (reference sequence). Trimming cost V 0 bases and J 9 bases, with 6 bases left between them. CDR3 protein: CSARDYGEQFF. CDR3 DNA sequence: TGCAGTGCTAGAGATTACGGTGAGCAGTTCTTC.

J is TRBJ2-5 and V is TRBV5-1; D may be TRBD2 (5 bases). Germline assignment: CDR1 SGHRS and CDR2 YFSETQ. This CDR3 region has 13 residues. With 9 bases removed from V and 2 bases from J, the gap between germline ends came to 14 bases. The CDR3 sequence is CATRGMAQETQYF. The CDR3 DNA sequence: TGCGCCACACGGGGAATGGCTCAAGAGACCCAGTACTTC.

This sequence joins TRBV14 and TRBJ1-1; D is ambiguous. In germline, CDR1 is SGHDN, CDR2 FVKESK. V dropped 4 bases and J dropped 3 bases, with 9 bases sitting between them. This CDR3 is built from 13 residues. CDR3 protein: CASSLAVDTEAFF. DNA for the CDR3: TGTGCCAGCAGCCTGGCGGTTGACACTGAAGCTTTCTTT.

This clone was found once. The chain joins TRBV15 to TRBJ2-1; 12 bases map to TRBD2. The V segment lost 5 bases and the J segment 9 bases; nucleotides outside the gene matches: 8. The CDR3 totals 15 residues. Germline values: CDR1 LNHNV, CDR2 YYDKDF (reference sequence). CDR3 residues: CATSWTSGAPVEQFF. The DNA of the CDR3 is TGTGCCACCAGCTGGACTAGCGGGGCCCCGGTTGAGCAGTTCTTC.

This chain links TRBV7-2 with TRBJ1-1, with 7 bases that match TRBD1. CDR1 SGHTA and CDR2 FQGNSA come from the germline V gene. This CDR3 has 14 amino acids. J lost 3 bases, V lost 6 bases, and 7 bases had no gene match. Here the CDR3 reads CASSNRGADTEAFF. The CDR3 DNA follows: TGTGCCAGCAGTAACAGGGGTGCGGACACTGAAGCTTTCTTT.

This chain connects TRBV6-6 to TRBJ2-5, with a possible D match to TRBD2 (5 bases). Deletions cut 6 bases from V and 4 bases from J, with 9 bases between. Germline V CDR1 and CDR2: MNHNY, SVGAGI (reference sequence). CDR3 size: 12 residues. CDR3 sequence reads: CASRGTRETQYF. The CDR3 region has the DNA TGTGCCAGCAGAGGTACTAGAGAGACCCAGTACTTC.

The rearrangement joins TRBV9 to TRBJ2-5, with 11 bases lining up with TRBD1. The J call may be faulty, since TRBJ2-7 better matches the DNA end. Germline V gene lookup returns CDR1 SGDLS and CDR2 YYNGEE. This CDR3 has 15 amino acids. The CDR3 bases are TGTGCCAGCAGCGGAGGGACAGGGGGATCCTACGAGCAGTACTTC. Translation gives CASSGGTGGSYEQYF.

The rearrangement links TRBV10-3 to TRBJ2-7; the match to TRBD1 covers 7 bases. The CDR3 contains 13 residues. Germline V gene lookup returns CDR1 ENHRY and CDR2 SYGVKD. Trimming took 8 bases from V and 0 from J; bases not matched to a gene: 4. CDR3 amino acids: CAISGQVSYEQYF. CDR3 in DNA: TGTGCCATCTCCGGACAGGTCTCCTACGAGCAGTACTTC.